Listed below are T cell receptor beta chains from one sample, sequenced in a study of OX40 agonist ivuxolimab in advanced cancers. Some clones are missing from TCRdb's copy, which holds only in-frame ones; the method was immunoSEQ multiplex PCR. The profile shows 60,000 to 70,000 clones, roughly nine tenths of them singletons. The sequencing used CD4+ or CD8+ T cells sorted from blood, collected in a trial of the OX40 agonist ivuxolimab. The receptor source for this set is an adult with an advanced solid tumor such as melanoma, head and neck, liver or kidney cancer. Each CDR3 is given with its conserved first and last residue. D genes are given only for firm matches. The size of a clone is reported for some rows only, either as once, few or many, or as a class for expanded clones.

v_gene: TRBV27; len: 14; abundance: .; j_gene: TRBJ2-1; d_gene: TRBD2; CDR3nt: TGTGCCAGCAGTTTGTTACTAGCGGTCAATGAGCAGTTCTTC; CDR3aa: CASSLLLAVNEQFF
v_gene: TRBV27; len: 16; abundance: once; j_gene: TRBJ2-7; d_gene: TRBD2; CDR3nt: TGTGCCAGCACCCCTTCCGGGGGGGACAACGCCTACGAGCAGTACTTC; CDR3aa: CASTPSGGDNAYEQYF
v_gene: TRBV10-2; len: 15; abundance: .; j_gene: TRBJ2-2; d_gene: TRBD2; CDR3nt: TGCGCCAGCAGGCTAGCGGGGGGGCCGGCCGGGGAGCTGTTTTTT; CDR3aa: CASRLAGGPAGELFF
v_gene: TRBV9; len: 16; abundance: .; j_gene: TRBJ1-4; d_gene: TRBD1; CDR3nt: TGTGCCAGCAGCCCCAAGTTGGGGACAGGGGATGAAAAACTGTTTTTT; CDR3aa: CASSPKLGTGDEKLFF
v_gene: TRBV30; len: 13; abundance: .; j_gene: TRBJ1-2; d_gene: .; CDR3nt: TGTGCCTTATCTTGGACCGCACTGGATGGCTACACCTTC; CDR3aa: CALSWTALDGYTF
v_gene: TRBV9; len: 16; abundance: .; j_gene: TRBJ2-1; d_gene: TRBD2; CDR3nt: TGTGCCAGCAGCATTAGCGGGAGCTTTTCCTACAATGAGCAGTTCTTC; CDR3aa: CASSISGSFSYNEQFF
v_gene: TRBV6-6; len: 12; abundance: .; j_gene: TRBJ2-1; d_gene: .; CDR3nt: TGTGCCAGCAGTTATGGGGTTAATGAGCAGTTCTTC; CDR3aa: CASSYGVNEQFF
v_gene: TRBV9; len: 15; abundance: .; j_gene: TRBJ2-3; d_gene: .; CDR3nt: TGTGCCAGCAGCGTAGTCGAGACAGGATCAGATACGCAGTATTTT; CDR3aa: CASSVVETGSDTQYF
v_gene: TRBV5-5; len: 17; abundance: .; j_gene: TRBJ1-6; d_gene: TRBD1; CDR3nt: TGTGCCAGCAGCTCGGACAGGGGGCAAACCTATAATTCACCCCTCCACTTT; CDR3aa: CASSSDRGQTYNSPLHF
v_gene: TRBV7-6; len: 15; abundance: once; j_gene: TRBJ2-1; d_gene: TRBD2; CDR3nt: TGTGCCAGCAGCTACCAGACTAGCGGGGGGTTTGAGCAGTTCTTC; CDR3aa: CASSYQTSGGFEQFF
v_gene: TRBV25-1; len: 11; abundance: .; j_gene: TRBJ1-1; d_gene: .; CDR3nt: TGTACCAGCAGACGACAGCTTGAAGCTTTCTTT; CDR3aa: CTSRRQLEAFF
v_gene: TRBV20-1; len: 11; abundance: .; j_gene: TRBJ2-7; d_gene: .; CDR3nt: TGCAGTGCTAGAGAGCTCGCCGAGCAGTACTTC; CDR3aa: CSARELAEQYF
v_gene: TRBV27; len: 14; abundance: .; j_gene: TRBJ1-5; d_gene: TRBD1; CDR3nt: TGTGCCAGCAGTTTAGACAGGGTTCATCAGCCCCAGCATTTT; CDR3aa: CASSLDRVHQPQHF
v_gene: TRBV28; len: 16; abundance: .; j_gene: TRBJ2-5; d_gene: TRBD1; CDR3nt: TGTGCCAGCAGCCCCTTCCAAGCCACAGGGGAGGAGACCCAGTACTTC; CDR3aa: CASSPFQATGEETQYF
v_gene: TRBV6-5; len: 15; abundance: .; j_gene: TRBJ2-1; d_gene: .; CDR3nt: TGTGCCAGCAGTATAGCAGGGAACTCCTACAATGAGCAGTTCTTC; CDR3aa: CASSIAGNSYNEQFF
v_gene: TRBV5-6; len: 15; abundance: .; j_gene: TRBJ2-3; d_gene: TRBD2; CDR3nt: TGTGCCAGCACCGGGACTAGCGGGATTCAGGATACGCAGTATTTT; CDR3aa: CASTGTSGIQDTQYF
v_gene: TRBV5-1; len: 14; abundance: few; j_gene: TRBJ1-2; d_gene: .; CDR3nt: TGCGCCAGCAGCGACGTGAGGGACGTCTATGGCTACACCTTC; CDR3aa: CASSDVRDVYGYTF
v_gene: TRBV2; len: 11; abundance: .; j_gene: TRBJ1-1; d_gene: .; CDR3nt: TGTGCCAGCGCAGGGCGAACTGAAGCTTTCTTT; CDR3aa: CASAGRTEAFF
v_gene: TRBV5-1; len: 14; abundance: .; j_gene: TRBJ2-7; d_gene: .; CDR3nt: TGCGCCAGCAGCAACCGGGACCGCCCCTACGAGCAGTACTTC; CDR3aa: CASSNRDRPYEQYF
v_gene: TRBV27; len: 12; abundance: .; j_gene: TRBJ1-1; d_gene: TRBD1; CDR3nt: TGTGCCAGCAGCCCGGACAGGATTGAAGCTTTCTTT; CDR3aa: CASSPDRIEAFF
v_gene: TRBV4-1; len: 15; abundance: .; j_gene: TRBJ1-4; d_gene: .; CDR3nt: TGCGCCAGCAGCCAAGCCCCCAGTGCTGAAGAAAAACTGTTTTTT; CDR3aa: CASSQAPSAEEKLFF
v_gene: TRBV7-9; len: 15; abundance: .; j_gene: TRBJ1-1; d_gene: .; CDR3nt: TGTGCCAGCAGCACGCCGGACAGACTGAACACTGAAGCTTTCTTT; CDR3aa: CASSTPDRLNTEAFF
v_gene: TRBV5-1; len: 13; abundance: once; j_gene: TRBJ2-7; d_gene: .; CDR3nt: TGCGCCAGCAGCTGGACACCTACCTACGAGCAGTACTTC; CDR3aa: CASSWTPTYEQYF
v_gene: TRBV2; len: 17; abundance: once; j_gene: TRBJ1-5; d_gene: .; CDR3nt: TGTGCCAGCAGTGAAGGGACAATTTTTTATAGCAATCAGCCCCAGCATTTT; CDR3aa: CASSEGTIFYSNQPQHF
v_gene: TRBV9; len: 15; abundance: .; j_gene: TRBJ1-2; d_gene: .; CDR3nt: TGTGCCAGCAGCGTGGGGTCGACACCCAACTATGGCTACACCTTC; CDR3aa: CASSVGSTPNYGYTF
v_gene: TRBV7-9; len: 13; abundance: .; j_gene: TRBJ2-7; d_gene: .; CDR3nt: TGTGCCACCCTCCACAGGGCCCCCTACGAGCAGTACTTC; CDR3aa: CATLHRAPYEQYF
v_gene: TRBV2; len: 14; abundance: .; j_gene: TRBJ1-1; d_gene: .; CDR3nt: TGTGCCAGCAGGGACCCTGGCCTGAACACTGAAGCTTTCTTT; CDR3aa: CASRDPGLNTEAFF
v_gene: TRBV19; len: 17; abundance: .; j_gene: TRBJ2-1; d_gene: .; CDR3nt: TGTGCCAGTAGTATAGGGGCCCAGTCGATGTTTTACAATGAGCAGTTCTTC; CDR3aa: CASSIGAQSMFYNEQFF
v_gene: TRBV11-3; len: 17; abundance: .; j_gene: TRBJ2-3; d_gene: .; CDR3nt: TGTGCCAGCAGCTTAGGAGGTCCTAGCTCGGGTTGGGATACGCAGTATTTT; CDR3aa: CASSLGGPSSGWDTQYF
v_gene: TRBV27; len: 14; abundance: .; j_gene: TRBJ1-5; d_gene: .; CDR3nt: TGTGCCAGCAGTTTCACAGGGATGATGCAGCCCCAGCATTTT; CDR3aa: CASSFTGMMQPQHF
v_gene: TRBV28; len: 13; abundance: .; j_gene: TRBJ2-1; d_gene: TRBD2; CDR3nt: TGTGCCAGCAACCCTAGCGGGAGTTATGAGCAGTTCTTC; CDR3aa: CASNPSGSYEQFF
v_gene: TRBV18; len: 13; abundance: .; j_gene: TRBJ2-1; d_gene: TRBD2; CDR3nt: TGTGCCAGCTCACCATTAGCGGGCCTTGAGCAGTTCTTC; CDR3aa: CASSPLAGLEQFF
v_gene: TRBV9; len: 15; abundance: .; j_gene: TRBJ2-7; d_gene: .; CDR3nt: TGTGCCAGCAGCGTAGCGGGCGGCGGGGCCTACGAGCAGTACTTC; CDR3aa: CASSVAGGGAYEQYF